These T cell receptor beta chains were read from a single sample in a study of T-cell memory formation after mild COVID-19. A single record per CDR3 protein comes from TCRdb applying MiXCR to the 5' RACE reads. The sample has about 270,000 distinct CDR3 sequences, 15% to 20% seen once. Sequencing was performed on PBMCs or a T cell subset sorted from them (not recorded which). The receptor source for this set is a man aged 18 to 30 who had mild COVID-19 (a few samples of this study predate the infection). Cell type and time point are not known. The CDR3 runs from the conserved cysteine through the conserved F or W. The order of the fields is D gene, V gene, J gene, CDR3 length, clone size, CDR3 DNA, CDR3 protein. The D gene is left open where the match is weak. Rows give clone size only sometimes, using once, few, many, or a class for an expanded clone.

NA	TRBV12-3/TRBV12-4	TRBJ2-3	13	many	TGTGCCAGCAGCTTAAGGAGCACAGATACGCAGTATTTT	CASSLRSTDTQYF
TRBD2	TRBV9	TRBJ2-3	17	many	TGTGCCAGCACCCGAACGACTAGCGGGGGGAGCACAGATACGCAGTATTTT	CASTRTTSGGSTDTQYF
NA	TRBV18	TRBJ1-4	13	NA	TGTGCCAGCTCACGCAGGGATAATGAAAAACTGTTTTTT	CASSRRDNEKLFF
TRBD1	TRBV20-1	TRBJ2-5	15	few	TGCAGTGCTAGAGAGGGCGACAGGGGAGGAGAGACCCAGTACTTC	CSAREGDRGGETQYF
NA	TRBV12-5	TRBJ1-1	18	few	TGTGCTAGTGGTTTGGTACCATTTCCATCCTCTCGCAGAACTGAAGCTTTCTTT	CASGLVPFPSSRRTEAFF
NA	TRBV7-2	TRBJ1-6	15	few	TGTGCCAGCCACGTCCGTCCAGGGTTCAATTCACCCCTCCACTTT	CASHVRPGFNSPLHF
NA	TRBV20-1	TRBJ1-6	14	few	TGCAGTGCTAGACGAAGGGACATGGGTTCACCCCTCCACTTT	CSARRRDMGSPLHF
TRBD1	TRBV7-2	TRBJ1-2	17	NA	TGTGCCAGCAGCTTAGAAGGGACAGCTAAATCTCTCTATGGCTACACCTTC	CASSLEGTAKSLYGYTF
NA	TRBV27	TRBJ2-3	16	few	TGTGCCAGCAGTATTAGGGCGGGGGCTAGCACAGATACGCAGTATTTT	CASSIRAGASTDTQYF
NA	TRBV7-3	TRBJ2-5	13	NA	TGTGCCAGCAGCACGCAACCACAAGAGACCCAGTACTTC	CASSTQPQETQYF
TRBD2	TRBV6-5	TRBJ2-1	13	few	TGTGCCAGCAGTGGGACTAGCGGGGCTTCACCTGCCTTC	CASSGTSGASPAF
NA	TRBV9	TRBJ2-7	15	NA	TGTGCCAGCAGCGTAGCGGGCGAAGCTTTCTACGAGCAGTACTTC	CASSVAGEAFYEQYF
NA	TRBV19	TRBJ2-1	17	NA	TGTGCCAGTAGTATAGGGGACGGCCGAATCTCCTACAATGAGCAGTTCTTC	CASSIGDGRISYNEQFF
TRBD2	TRBV7-3	TRBJ2-3	13	many	TGTGCCAGCAGTACTAGCGGGGGAGATACGCAGTATTTT	CASSTSGGDTQYF
NA	TRBV20-1	TRBJ1-3	14	NA	TGCAGTGCTATGAAGACGCTCTCTGGAAACACCATATATTTT	CSAMKTLSGNTIYF
NA	TRBV5-4	TRBJ1-6	15	NA	TGTGCCAGCAGCTTTATGAGGGATTATAATTCACCCCTCCACTTT	CASSFMRDYNSPLHF
NA	TRBV27	TRBJ1-1	13	NA	TGTGCCAGCAGTTTAGGGGCGGACACTGAAGCTTTCTTT	CASSLGADTEAFF
NA	TRBV7-2	TRBJ1-1	14	many	TGTGCCAGCAGCCCGCTTGGGTGGGGGCAATGGGCTTTCTTT	CASSPLGWGQWAFF
NA	TRBV29-1	TRBJ1-1	14	NA	TGCAGCGTTGAATCAGAGGTCAGGGACACTGAAGCTTTCTTT	CSVESEVRDTEAFF
TRBD1	TRBV6-2/TRBV6-3	TRBJ2-1	16	few	TGTGCCAGCAGAAACCAGGGGGAGTTCTCCTACAATGAGCAGTTCTTC	CASRNQGEFSYNEQFF
TRBD2	TRBV4-2	TRBJ2-3	16	NA	TGTGCCAGCAGCCAAGACGGACTAGCTAGCACAGATACGCAGTATTTT	CASSQDGLASTDTQYF
TRBD1	TRBV5-1	TRBJ1-1	15	few	TGCGCCAGCAGCACTGGACAGGGGGCAGGCACTGAAGCTTTCTTT	CASSTGQGAGTEAFF
TRBD1	TRBV12-3/TRBV12-4	TRBJ1-1	14	NA	TGTGCCAGCAGTCAGGGGGCGCGAAACACTGAAGCTTTCTTT	CASSQGARNTEAFF
NA	TRBV4-1	TRBJ1-4	14	NA	TGCGCCAGCAGCCCAGGACAGAGGAGGGAAAAACTGTTTTTT	CASSPGQRREKLFF
TRBD1	TRBV7-2	TRBJ1-5	16	few	TGTGCCAGCAGCCCGGGGACAGGGAGTCAATATCAGCCCCAGCATTTT	CASSPGTGSQYQPQHF
TRBD2	TRBV6-5	TRBJ2-2	16	NA	TGTGCCAGCAGTTACTCGGGAGGGGAGCGCACCGGGGAGCTGTTTTTT	CASSYSGGERTGELFF
TRBD2	TRBV12-3/TRBV12-4	TRBJ2-3	16	NA	TGTGCCAGCAGTACCGAGCGGGGGGGCGACACAGATACGCAGTATTTT	CASSTERGGDTDTQYF
NA	TRBV7-3	TRBJ2-5	14	many	TGTGCCAGCAGCTTAAACGCTGGGCGGGAGACCCAGTACTTC	CASSLNAGRETQYF
NA	TRBV4-2	TRBJ2-2	15	few	TGTGCCAGCAGCCAAGAGGCTCTAGGGGCCGGGGAGCTGTTTTTT	CASSQEALGAGELFF
TRBD2	TRBV20-1	TRBJ2-5	12	NA	TGCAGTGCTAGAGGTAGCGGGGAGACCCAGTACTTC	CSARGSGETQYF
TRBD1	TRBV5-5	TRBJ2-5	15	few	TGTGCCAGCAGTCCCATAACGACAGGGGGAGAGACCCAGTACTTC	CASSPITTGGETQYF
NA	TRBV5-1	TRBJ1-3	17	NA	TGCGCCAGCAGCTTATCTGGGCAGGGAGTTACTGGAAACACCATATATTTT	CASSLSGQGVTGNTIYF
NA	TRBV4-1	TRBJ2-5	16	NA	TGCGCCAGCAGCCAATTAGGGACGGGGCGGCAAGAGACCCAGTACTTC	CASSQLGTGRQETQYF
NA	TRBV24-1	TRBJ1-2	13	NA	TGTGCCACCAGTGATTCACAGGATCATGGCTACACCTTC	CATSDSQDHGYTF
TRBD2	TRBV7-3	TRBJ2-5	15	few	TGTGCCAGCAGCCTAGACGGGGGGGACCAAGAGACCCAGTACTTC	CASSLDGGDQETQYF
TRBD2	TRBV7-2	TRBJ2-3	17	many	TGTGCCAGCAGCTTCCGCCTAGCGGGGGACCGCACAGATACGCAGTATTTT	CASSFRLAGDRTDTQYF
NA	TRBV12-3/TRBV12-4	TRBJ2-3	14	many	TGTGCCAGCAGTTTCGGGGGCTTGGCAGATACGCAGTATTTT	CASSFGGLADTQYF
NA	TRBV5-1	TRBJ2-5	14	NA	TGCGCCAGCAGCTTTGGAGCGCGAGGAGAGACCCAGTACTTC	CASSFGARGETQYF
NA	TRBV4-1	TRBJ1-2	14	few	TGCGCCAGCAGCCAAGAGGCACCTAACTATGGCTACACCTTC	CASSQEAPNYGYTF
NA	TRBV9	TRBJ2-1	13	few	TGTGCCAGCAGCGTAGACGAGGGGCAAAGGCAGTTCTTC	CASSVDEGQRQFF
TRBD1	TRBV27	TRBJ2-6	19	few	TGTGCCAGCAGTTTATCGATGACAGGGTCGGACTCTGGGGCCAACGTCCTGACTTTC	CASSLSMTGSDSGANVLTF
NA	TRBV7-2	TRBJ2-1	13	NA	TGTGCCAGCAGCAGAGGAAGAGAAAATGAGCAGTTCTTC	CASSRGRENEQFF
NA	TRBV30	TRBJ1-5	15	NA	TGTGCCTGGAGTGCGGGGGGCATAGGCAATCAGCCCCAGCATTTT	CAWSAGGIGNQPQHF
NA	TRBV30	TRBJ2-1	13	NA	TGTGCCTGGAGTCCTCGGGGGACCCCCGGAAAGTTCTTC	CAWSPRGTPGKFF
NA	TRBV10-3	TRBJ1-1	13	NA	TGTGCCATCAGTGAAGGGCTAGGGACTGAAGCTTTCTTT	CAISEGLGTEAFF
NA	TRBV6-5	TRBJ1-3	15	NA	TGTGCCAGCAGTTACTCTTACGGATCTGGAAACACCATATATTTT	CASSYSYGSGNTIYF
TRBD2	TRBV9	TRBJ2-1	15	few	TGTGCCAGCAGCGTAGCGGGGGGGCCCAACAATGAGCAGTTCTTC	CASSVAGGPNNEQFF
NA	TRBV10-3	TRBJ2-2	11	NA	TGTGCCATCACCAACACCGGGGAGCTGTTTTTT	CAITNTGELFF
NA	TRBV7-9	TRBJ2-1	11	medium-sized	TGTGCCAGCAGCTTCAATCGGAGGCAGTTCTTC	CASSFNRRQFF
TRBD1	TRBV5-1	TRBJ1-1	14	NA	TGCGCCAGCAGGGATGGGACAGGGGTTACTGAAGCTTTCTTT	CASRDGTGVTEAFF
NA	TRBV10-3	TRBJ2-1	13	few	TGTGCCACCCATAGAGGGGACTACAATGAGCAGTTCTTC	CATHRGDYNEQFF
TRBD2	TRBV7-7	TRBJ2-3	14	many	TGTGCTAGCAGCTCCCTAGCGGGGAAGGATACGCAGTATTTT	CASSSLAGKDTQYF
TRBD1	TRBV4-1	TRBJ2-1	15	NA	TGCGCCAGCAGCCGAGGACAGGCCGCATACAATGAGCAGTTCTTC	CASSRGQAAYNEQFF
TRBD1	TRBV23-1	TRBJ1-5	16	NA	TGCGCCAGCGGGGCCGGACAGGGAGCTAGCAATCAGCCCCAGCATTTT	CASGAGQGASNQPQHF
TRBD2	TRBV7-6	TRBJ2-1	17	few	TGTGCCAGCAGCTTAGGAGCACGGGGGGATAAATACAATGAGCAGTTCTTC	CASSLGARGDKYNEQFF
NA	TRBV4-3	TRBJ2-2	16	few	TGCGCCAGCAGCCAAGTTGGGCGGGCCAAGGGCCGGGAGCTGTTTTTT	CASSQVGRAKGRELFF
TRBD1	TRBV5-5	TRBJ2-1	14	NA	TGTGCCAGCAGCAAATGGACAGGCTTCAATGAGCAGTTCTTC	CASSKWTGFNEQFF
TRBD1	TRBV6-1	TRBJ1-5	14	NA	TGTGCCGGTCGGACAGGGGGAAGCAATCAGCCCCAGCATTTT	CAGRTGGSNQPQHF
NA	TRBV12-3/TRBV12-4	TRBJ2-5	11	many	TGTGCCAGCAGCTTAAGAGAGACCCAGTACTTC	CASSLRETQYF